Below are 30 T cell receptor beta chains sequenced from a single sample in a study of cytomegalovirus exposure and HLA in healthy donors. The PCR ran on 60 Vbeta and 13 Jbeta primers. Only in-frame clones appear in the TCRdb table, and some are missing; sequencing was by immunoSEQ multiplex PCR. The table includes roughly 130,000 clones, about 80% detected once. The sequencing sample was made of PBMCs. These receptors were collected from a man aged 25-45 years in good health and CMV-seronegative.

The rearrangement links TRBV28 to TRBJ2-7; D is perhaps TRBD2 (7 bases). CDR3 length: 13 residues. The V gene's germline CDR1 is MDHEN and CDR2 SYDVKM. V was clipped by 7 bases and J by 1 base, with 11 bases between them. CDR3 nucleotides: TGTGCCAGCAAGGGGGAGGGATCCTACGAGCAGTACTTC. Amino acids: CASKGEGSYEQYF.

The V gene is TRBV5-1, the J gene TRBJ1-4; D remains ambiguous. CDR3 length: 17 residues. Germline CDR1 is SGHRS and CDR2 is YFSETQ. The V end lost 0 bases, the J end lost 0 bases, and 12 bases lay between the germline ends. The DNA of the CDR3 is TGCGCCAGCAGCTTGGCCTCACAGAGATCAACTAATGAAAAACTGTTTTTT. Encoded protein: CASSLASQRSTNEKLFF.

The chain joins TRBV5-6 to TRBJ2-5; 8 bases fit TRBD1. The length of the CDR3 is 15 residues. Germline-derived CDR1 and CDR2 are SGHDT and YYEEEE. Trimming removed 2 bases from V and 0 bases from J; junction bases left unmatched: 3. CDR3 in DNA: TGTGCCAGCAGCTTCGGGACAGGCCACCAAGAGACCCAGTACTTC. This encodes CASSFGTGHQETQYF.

This chain joins TRBV18 and TRBJ1-2; no clear D gene. Germline CDR1 is KGHSH and CDR2 is LQKENI. V shed 3 bases and J shed 6 bases, with 11 bases lying between them. The CDR3 contains 13 residues. CDR3 DNA: TGTGCCAGCTCACCGGACCTTAGCGATGGCTACACCTTC. It is translated as CASSPDLSDGYTF.

The rearrangement joins TRBV27 to TRBJ2-7; TRBD1 aligns across 11 bases. Germline V gives CDR1 MNHEY, CDR2 SMNVEV (reference sequence). Trimming took 8 bases from V and 5 from J; bases not matched to a gene: 17. This CDR3 region has 17 residues. CDR3 sequence reads: CASRLKARWTGGDEQYF. The CDR3 DNA reads TGTGCCAGCCGACTAAAGGCGCGATGGACAGGGGGCGACGAGCAGTACTTC.

The V and J genes are TRBV18 and TRBJ1-5; TRBD1 is a possible D gene (5 bases). The germline V gene has CDR1 KGHSH and CDR2 LQKENI. V was trimmed by 4 bases and J by 5 bases, leaving 9 bases between them. This CDR3 comprises 13 residues. As DNA, the CDR3 is TGTGCCAGCTCACTGGGGGAGGATCAGCCCCAGCATTTT. This sequence encodes CASSLGEDQPQHF. The variable domain in full, with the rest retrieved from reference TRBV18 and TRBJ1-5, is NAGVMQNPRHLVRRRGQEARLRCSPMKGHSHVYWYRQLPEEGLKFMVYLQKENIIDESGMPKERFSAEFPKEGPSILRIQQVVRGDSAAYFCASSLGEDQPQHFGDGTRLSIL.

The chain recombines TRBV6-5 with TRBJ2-5; TRBD1 agrees at 11 bases. The germline V gene has CDR1 MNHEY and CDR2 SVGAGI. The CDR3 sequence is 16 residues long. The V gene end was trimmed by 4 bases and the J gene end by 5 bases; junction bases not matched to a gene: 9. The CDR3 DNA follows: TGTGCCAGCAGTTCCCCCCGGACAGGGGGCTGGGAGACCCAGTACTTC. Protein product: CASSSPRTGGWETQYF.

This chain connects TRBV25-1 to TRBJ1-1; D unresolved. In germline, CDR1 is MGHDK, CDR2 SYGVNS. V was shortened by 5 bases and J by 0 bases, with 13 bases between the two germline ends. CDR3 size: 15 residues. For the CDR3, the DNA is TGTGCCAGCAGTCCCCGGCGGCAGCTGAACACTGAAGCTTTCTTT. Amino acids: CASSPRRQLNTEAFF.

V usage is TRBV6-1 and J usage is TRBJ2-7; no firm D call. CDR1 is MNHNS, CDR2 SASEGT, per germline. The V and J ends lost 4 bases and 0 bases respectively, with 10 bases between them. CDR3 length: 14 residues. The DNA for the CDR3 is TGTGCCAGCAGTGCGACTCGTAGCTCCTACGAGCAGTACTTC. Its translation: CASSATRSSYEQYF.

The chain links TRBV5-1 to TRBJ1-2; 9 bases align to TRBD1. Losses at the gene ends were 3 bases for V and 8 bases for J; bases not matched to a gene: 2. Germline CDR1 reads SGHRS; CDR2 reads YFSETQ. The CDR3 is made up of 12 amino acids. This CDR3 is CASSWTGAGYTF. CDR3 nucleotide sequence: TGCGCCAGCAGCTGGACAGGGGCAGGCTACACCTTC.

The chain has TRBV21-1 and TRBJ2-3; no check of the table's D call, TRBD2, against the DNA was made. TRBV21-1 counts as a pseudogene. The length of the CDR3 is 16 residues. CDR3 residues: CASRNTSGEDTDTQYF. CDR3 in DNA: TGTGCCAGCAGGAACACCAGCGGAGAGGATACAGATACGCAGTATTTT.

A few counts support this clone. The genes are TRBV4-1 and TRBJ2-5; D is unclear. V gave up 0 bases and J gave up 0 bases, with 14 bases separating them. The CDR3 has 17 residues. CDR1 MGHRA and CDR2 YSYEKL come from the germline V gene. The CDR3 DNA reads TGCGCCAGCAGCCAAGATTGGTTGGGCAGAAACCAAGAGACCCAGTACTTC. Its protein is CASSQDWLGRNQETQYF.

V gene TRBV5-1 combines with J gene TRBJ1-2, with D maybe TRBD1 (5 bases). Trimming took off 0 bases at V and 4 bases at J, with 13 bases between the two ends. This CDR3 contains 15 residues. Per germline, CDR1 SGHRS and CDR2 YFSETQ. CDR3 sequence (DNA): TGCGCCAGCAGCTTGGGTTCAGGGTGGACCTATGGCTACACCTTC. Translated, it gives CASSLGSGWTYGYTF. Full variable domain (rest looked up from reference TRBV5-1 and TRBJ1-2): KAGVTQTPRYLIKTRGQQVTLSCSPISGHRSVSWYQQTPGQGLQFLFEYFSETQRNKGNFPGRFSGRQFSNSRSEMNVSTLELGDSALYLCASSLGSGWTYGYTFGSGTRLTVV.

The chain has TRBV5-1 and TRBJ2-1; D may be TRBD2 (5 bases). The CDR3 totals 16 residues. The ends were cut back, 2 bases at V and 0 bases at J, with 12 bases in the middle. Germline V gives CDR1 SGHRS, CDR2 YFSETQ. CDR3 sequence (DNA): TGCGCCAGCAGCTTCACTAGGACCAGCTCCTACAATGAGCAGTTCTTC. Translated, it gives CASSFTRTSSYNEQFF.

The chain couples TRBV14 to TRBJ1-5; TRBD1 aligns across 7 bases. With V trimmed by 6 bases and J by 0 bases, 11 bases remained unmatched. Per the germline V gene, CDR1 is SGHDN and CDR2 is FVKESK. This CDR3 has 17 amino acids. In nucleotides, the CDR3 is TGTGCCAGCAGACAGGGGCATGTGGTCTATAGCAATCAGCCCCAGCATTTT. Amino acid sequence: CASRQGHVVYSNQPQHF.

The V and J genes are TRBV6-5 and TRBJ2-5, with 7 bases matching TRBD2. This CDR3 comprises 14 residues. The J segment lost 4 bases and the V segment lost 8 bases, leaving 10 bases of the junction unmatched. CDR1 is MNHEY and CDR2 is SVGAGI in the germline V gene. Here the CDR3 DNA reads TGTGCCAGCCTGGCGCCGGGAGGCTTAGAGACCCAGTACTTC. Translation: CASLAPGGLETQYF.

The gene calls are TRBV30 and TRBJ1-3; D remains unclear. The CDR3 runs 15 residues. The V end lost 4 bases, the J end lost 4 bases, and 17 bases lay between the germline ends. Germline-derived CDR1 and CDR2 are GTSNPN and SVGIG (reference sequence). CDR3 nucleotide sequence: TGTGCCTGGACCGTAGCCCCCTCGGAGGGAAACACCATATATTTT. Its translation is CAWTVAPSEGNTIYF.

The chain combines TRBV7-9 with TRBJ2-7; D is possibly TRBD2 (5 bases). The V end lost 2 bases, the J end lost 6 bases, and 17 bases lay between the germline ends. This CDR3 is 15 amino acids long. Germline V gene data show CDR1 as SEHNR and CDR2 as FQNEAQ (reference sequence). The CDR3 spells CASSLFGSALREQYF. Here the CDR3 DNA reads TGTGCCAGCAGCTTATTTGGGAGCGCCCTTCGCGAGCAGTACTTC.

The J gene is TRBJ2-2, the V gene TRBV7-2; D unclear. The CDR3 length is 14 residues. V was shortened by 3 bases and J by 4 bases, with 9 bases between the two germline ends. Germline assignment: CDR1 SGHTA and CDR2 FQGNSA. CDR3 protein: CASSFAKPTGELFF. The CDR3 coding sequence is TGTGCCAGCAGCTTCGCGAAGCCCACCGGGGAGCTGTTTTTT.

The chain links TRBV6-5 to TRBJ1-5, with 7 bases aligning to TRBD1. The germline V gene encodes CDR1 MNHEY and CDR2 SVGAGI. The CDR3 loop spans 12 amino acids. The V gene end was trimmed by 6 bases and the J gene end by 9 bases; junction bases not matched to a gene: 5. The DNA for the CDR3 is TGTGCCAGCAGACCCAGGGGGAGGCCCCAGCATTTT. Translated, it gives CASRPRGRPQHF.

The V gene is TRBV27, the J gene TRBJ2-1; 13 positions agree with TRBD2. The V segment lost 7 bases and the J segment 6 bases; nucleotides outside the gene matches: 18. The CDR3 runs to 19 residues. Per germline, CDR1 MNHEY and CDR2 SMNVEV (reference sequence). The CDR3 DNA reads TGTGCCAGCACCCATTCAGGGACAACGGGACTAGCGGGACTCAATGAGCAGTTCTTC. The encoded protein is CASTHSGTTGLAGLNEQFF.

V and J are TRBV27 and TRBJ1-1; 10 nucleotides align to TRBD1. This CDR3 region has 11 residues. CDR1 and CDR2 (germline): MNHEY, SMNVEV (reference sequence). The trim removed 6 bases at V and 11 bases at J, leaving 3 bases unmatched. CDR3 sequence: CASRGQGYAFF. In DNA form, the CDR3 reads TGTGCCAGCAGGGGACAGGGGTATGCTTTCTTT.

The CDR3 protein is CASSRTGAATGELFF. CDR3 sequence (DNA): TGTGCCAGCAGCAGAACAGGGGCCGCCACCGGGGAGCTGTTTTTT. This chain joins TRBV14 and TRBJ2-2, with 7 bases identical to TRBD1. This CDR3 comprises 15 residues. The germline gives CDR1 SGHDN, CDR2 FVKESK. V shed 5 bases, J shed 4 bases, and the junction held 7 bases outside the gene matches.

The rearrangement links TRBV6-1 to TRBJ2-5; the match to TRBD2 covers 11 bases. Judging by the DNA end, TRBJ2-7 fits better; the J call may be wrong. The CDR3 has 15 amino acids. The V gene's germline CDR1 is MNHNS and CDR2 SASEGT. The CDR3 nucleotides read TGTGCCAGCCACCCGAAGACTAGCGGGACATACGAGCAGTACTTC. It codes for CASHPKTSGTYEQYF.

This chain joins TRBV11-3 and TRBJ2-5; 9 bases map to TRBD1. J gave up 1 base and V 5 bases, and 11 bases lay outside the gene matches. CDR3 size: 17 residues. CDR1 and CDR2 (germline): SGHNT, YENEEA. This CDR3 reads CASSQTGQGGFQETQYF. The CDR3 DNA follows: TGTGCCAGCAGCCAGACGGGACAGGGAGGGTTCCAAGAGACCCAGTACTTC.

The chain combines TRBV7-3 with TRBJ2-7; 8 bases align to TRBD2. The V segment lost 5 bases and the J segment 4 bases; nucleotides outside the gene matches: 4. The CDR3 is 13 residues long. Germline CDR1 and CDR2: SGHTA and FQGTGA. CDR3 sequence (DNA): TGTGCCAGCAGCCCGGGACTAGATTACGAGCAGTACTTC. Translated: CASSPGLDYEQYF.

The chain joins TRBV13 to TRBJ2-3; the match to TRBD2 covers 10 bases. The CDR3 totals 17 residues. The V gene's germline CDR1 is PRHDT and CDR2 FYEKMQ (reference sequence). The V segment lost 5 bases and the J segment 3 bases; nucleotides outside the gene matches: 11. The CDR3 DNA is TGTGCCAGCAGCCTTGGGGCTAGCGGGAGTAGAACAGATACGCAGTATTTT. This encodes CASSLGASGSRTDTQYF.

The DNA of the CDR3 is TGTGCCAGCAGCCACGCGGGACAGGGGGGTGGGCAGTACTTC. Amino acid sequence: CASSHAGQGGGQYF. This sequence joins TRBV5-6 and TRBJ2-7; 11 bases map to TRBD1. The CDR3 covers 14 residues. In germline, CDR1 is SGHDT, CDR2 YYEEEE. The V segment lost 4 bases and the J segment 9 bases; nucleotides outside the gene matches: 9.

The V call is TRBV5-1, the J call TRBJ2-1; 13 bases match TRBD2. V shed 4 bases and J 7 bases; nucleotides not matched to a gene: 5. Per the germline V gene, CDR1 is SGHRS and CDR2 is YFSETQ. The CDR3 consists of 15 residues. CDR3 nucleotides: TGCGCCAGCAGCACGGGACTAGCGGGATCAAATGAGCAGTTCTTC. Translating gives CASSTGLAGSNEQFF.

The rearrangement uses TRBV19 and TRBJ2-2, with D possibly matching TRBD2 (6 bases). The CDR3 spans 15 residues. V was shortened by 7 bases and J by 7 bases, with 19 bases between the two germline ends. Germline-derived CDR1 and CDR2 are LNHDA and SQIVND (reference sequence). This CDR3 reads CASTIISRGGGELFF. CDR3 DNA sequence: TGTGCCAGTACCATTATTTCGCGGGGCGGCGGGGAGCTGTTTTTT.